The text below deals with one T cell receptor beta chain. Compared with germline, one end of the junction differs, possibly owing to a read error. The data were obtained in a study of blood T cell repertoires in COVID-19. The CDR3 runs 17 residues. Per the germline V gene, CDR1 is SGHRS and CDR2 is YFSETQ. Sequencing used immunoSEQ multiplex PCR; TCRdb keeps in-frame clones, though not all of them. This table holds fewer than 85,000 clones, 88% found once. The chain couples TRBV5-1 to TRBJ2-1; D may be TRBD2 (6 bases). The specimen sequenced was peripheral blood. The clonotype was recovered from a human donor in a cohort sampled during active COVID-19. As DNA, the CDR3 is TGCGCCAGCAGCTTGGTGGCACTAGCTGGTTCCTACAATGAGCAGCTCTTC. It yields the protein CASSLVALAGSYNEQLF.